Shown below are 2 T cell receptor beta chains from a single sample sequenced in a study of T-cell reconstitution after alpha-beta-depleted transplantation in children. The library targeted TCRbeta and was prepared with unique molecular identifiers. TCRdb independently ran MiXCR on the PCR reads; one entry per CDR3 protein. Of around 200,000 distinct CDR3 sequences in the sample, under 13% were seen once. Sequencing was performed on PBMCs, taken before TCRalphabeta/CD19-depleted stem cell transplant. These TCRs come from a child less than two years old with acute myeloid leukemia, due to receive a stem cell transplant.

This clonotype was counted many times. The gene calls are TRBV4-2 and TRBJ2-3; 15 bases agree with TRBD2. The trim removed 1 base at V and 2 bases at J, leaving 7 bases unmatched. The CDR3 sequence is 19 residues long. Per the germline V gene, CDR1 is LGHNA and CDR2 is YNFKEQ. Here the CDR3 reads CASSQVRTSGRANTDTQYF. CDR3 in DNA: TGTGCCAGCAGCCAAGTCCGGACTAGCGGGAGGGCCAACACAGATACGCAGTATTTT.

V gene TRBV5-1 combines with J gene TRBJ1-6, with 9 nucleotides matching TRBD1. There are 15 residues in the CDR3. Unmatched junction bases numbered 5, after V lost 0 bases and J lost 10 bases. Germline CDR1 reads SGHRS; CDR2 reads YFSETQ. The CDR3 DNA follows: TGCGCCAGCAGCTTGGTCGGGACAGGGTACTCACCCCTCCACTTT. Translated: CASSLVGTGYSPLHF. The whole variable domain, filled in from reference TRBV5-1 and TRBJ1-6, reads KAGVTQTPRYLIKTRGQQVTLSCSPISGHRSVSWYQQTPGQGLQFLFEYFSETQRNKGNFPGRFSGRQFSNSRSEMNVSTLELGDSALYLCASSLVGTGYSPLHFGNGTRLTVT.